Each of the 21 T cell receptor beta chains below was sequenced from the same sample in a study of cytomegalovirus exposure and HLA in healthy donors. Use of 60 Vbeta and 13 Jbeta primers characterized the PCR. Assay: immunoSEQ multiplex PCR; the TCRdb copy retains only in-frame clones and omits some. Of approximately 210,000 clones listed, almost 80% are singletons. Sequencing was done on a sample of PBMCs. Every receptor here comes from a male donor in good health and CMV-seronegative.

This sequence joins TRBV28 and TRBJ2-3; D perhaps matches TRBD2 (6 bases). Germline CDR1 and CDR2: MDHEN and SYDVKM. This CDR3 region has 19 residues. Deletions cut 3 bases from V and 1 base from J, with 23 bases between. The CDR3 is CASSFGNWWGGKGTDTQYF. CDR3 sequence (DNA): TGTGCCAGCAGTTTTGGCAATTGGTGGGGCGGGAAAGGCACAGATACGCAGTATTTT. Combining the CDR3 with reference TRBV28 and TRBJ2-3 gives the whole variable domain DVKVTQSSRYLVKRTGEKVFLECVQDMDHENMFWYRQDPGLGLRLIYFSYDVKMKEKGDIPEGYSVSREKKERFSLILESASTNQTSMYLCASSFGNWWGGKGTDTQYFGPGTRLTVL.

V is TRBV5-1 and J is TRBJ1-4; the match to TRBD1 covers 7 bases. Per germline, CDR1 SGHRS and CDR2 YFSETQ. This CDR3 comprises 15 residues. Trimming took 4 bases from V and 4 from J; bases not matched to a gene: 7. CDR3: CASSPWDSNNEKLFF. For the CDR3, the DNA is TGCGCCAGCAGCCCTTGGGACAGTAATAATGAAAAACTGTTTTTT.

To note about this clone: Germline is not matched at one junction end, which may reflect a read error. The CDR3: CSSSIRDSLSSYEQYF. DNA for the CDR3: TGTTCCAGCAGCATCCGGGACTCCCTAAGCTCCTACGAGCAGTACTTC. The rearrangement joins TRBV7-9 to TRBJ2-7, with D maybe TRBD2 (6 bases). The CDR3 is 16 residues long. The germline V gene encodes CDR1 SEHNR and CDR2 FQNEAQ (reference sequence).

This chain joins TRBV9 and TRBJ1-3; D possibly corresponds to TRBD1 (5 bases). The CDR3 consists of 15 residues. The V gene's germline CDR1 is SGDLS and CDR2 YYNGEE. With 3 bases removed from V and 3 bases from J, the gap between germline ends came to 13 bases. The CDR3 is CASSAGGGVGNTIYF. In DNA form, the CDR3 reads TGTGCCAGCAGCGCCGGGGGTGGGGTTGGAAACACCATATATTTT.

The rearrangement links TRBV6-5 to TRBJ1-4, with 8 bases aligning to TRBD1. The CDR3 length is 15 residues. Germline trimming cut 4 bases from V and 4 bases from J; bases unmatched to any gene: 5. Germline V gene data show CDR1 as MNHEY and CDR2 as SVGAGI. The CDR3 here is CASSLTGDLNEKLFF. The CDR3 coding sequence is TGTGCCAGCAGTTTGACAGGGGATCTTAATGAAAAACTGTTTTTT.

The chain has TRBV4-2 and TRBJ1-2; 7 bases agree with TRBD1. Germline assignment: CDR1 LGHNA and CDR2 YNFKEQ. This CDR3 contains 14 residues. After removal of 2 bases from V and 6 bases from J, the junction contained 6 bases not matched to a gene. CDR3 DNA: TGTGCCAGCAGCCAAAACAGGGGTATCGATGGCTACACCTTC. It codes for CASSQNRGIDGYTF.

A few counts support this clone. The junction does not match germline at one end; this may be a read error. The chain links TRBV7-7 to TRBJ2-7, with a tentative D call TRBD2 (6 bases). The CDR3 has 14 amino acids. The germline V gene encodes CDR1 SSHAT and CDR2 FNYEAQ (reference sequence). The CDR3 DNA sequence: TGTGCTAGCAGCCCCGAAGTGGGGGGCTACGAGCAGTACTTC. It translates to CASSPEVGGYEQYF.

The chain links TRBV7-9 to TRBJ2-7, with 9 bases lining up with TRBD2. This CDR3 is 16 amino acids long. V lost 4 bases, J lost 0 bases, and 7 bases stayed unmatched. Germline V lookup: CDR1 SEHNR, CDR2 FQNEAQ (reference sequence). CDR3 coding DNA: TGTGCCAGCAGCTCGCCGCCTAGCGGGGTCTCCTACGAGCAGTACTTC. This translates into CASSSPPSGVSYEQYF.

The chain is built from TRBV7-9 and TRBJ1-6, with 9 bases identical to TRBD1. The CDR3 has 15 amino acids. The germline V gene encodes CDR1 SEHNR and CDR2 FQNEAQ (reference sequence). Trimming removed 5 bases from V and 7 bases from J; junction bases left unmatched: 6. CDR3 sequence (DNA): TGTGCCAGCAGCCCAGCCGGGACAGGGAATTCACCCCTCCACTTT. Protein product: CASSPAGTGNSPLHF. The whole variable domain, filled in from reference TRBV7-9 and TRBJ1-6, reads DTGVSQNPRHKITKRGQNVTFRCDPISEHNRLYWYRQTLGQGPEFLTYFQNEAQLEKSRLLSDRFSAERPKGSFSTLEIQRTEQGDSAMYLCASSPAGTGNSPLHFGNGTRLTVT.

This chain links TRBV7-3 with TRBJ1-1; the D is unclear. Trimming cost V 4 bases and J 8 bases, with 14 bases left between them. The CDR3 sequence is 13 residues long. Germline CDR1 is SGHTA and CDR2 is FQGTGA. Written as DNA, the CDR3 is TGTGCCAGCAGCTCAGCAGGCTCTAGCGAAGCTTTCTTT. Its protein product is CASSSAGSSEAFF.

The J gene is TRBJ2-5, the V gene TRBV7-3, with a weak D call TRBD1 (5 bases). Germline V gives CDR1 SGHTA, CDR2 FQGTGA. This CDR3 spans 14 amino acids. V was cut by 0 bases and J by 1 base, with 6 bases left in between. CDR3: CASSLTGVQETQYF. The DNA of the CDR3 is TGTGCCAGCAGCTTAACAGGGGTCCAAGAGACCCAGTACTTC.

This clone was seen only a few times. The chain is built from TRBV4-1 and TRBJ2-7; TRBD2 agrees at 8 bases. Germline V gene data show CDR1 as MGHRA and CDR2 as YSYEKL. The trim removed 0 bases at V and 6 bases at J, leaving 4 bases unmatched. The CDR3 is made up of 14 amino acids. DNA of the CDR3: TGCGCCAGCAGCCAAGATCGGGAGGGTCCCGAGCAGTACTTC. It codes for CASSQDREGPEQYF.

The rearrangement joins TRBV4-3 to TRBJ1-2, with TRBD1 as a possible D gene (5 bases). The CDR3 covers 15 residues. Looked up from germline, CDR1 is LGHNA and CDR2 is YSLEER. Trimming cost V 2 bases and J 4 bases, with 14 bases left between them. The CDR3 DNA sequence: TGCGCCAGCAGCCAAAGGAGGGGAGGAGTCTATGGCTACACCTTC. Protein: CASSQRRGGVYGYTF.

This clone was seen once. This chain connects TRBV21-1 to TRBJ2-5; TRBD1, the table's D call, lacks a check against the DNA. The J call may be mistaken, given a closer DNA end match to TRBJ2-7. TRBV21-1 is a listed pseudogene. The CDR3 runs to 15 residues. DNA of the CDR3: TGTGCCAGCAGCGCGGGACAGGGGCACTCCTACGAGCAGTACTTC. Translation: CASSAGQGHSYEQYF.

The chain uses TRBV6-4 and TRBJ2-3, with 8 positions matching TRBD2. The germline CDR1 and CDR2 sequences are MRHNA and SNTAGT. CDR3 length: 13 amino acids. Trimming took 6 bases from V and 3 from J; bases not matched to a gene: 2. The CDR3 DNA sequence: TGTGCCAGCAGCGGGGGGGAAACAGATACGCAGTATTTT. Encoded protein: CASSGGETDTQYF.

The chain carries TRBV5-1 and TRBJ2-5; 10 nucleotides match TRBD2. The DNA matches TRBJ2-7 better at its end, which makes the J call doubtful. Per the germline V gene, CDR1 is SGHRS and CDR2 is YFSETQ. The CDR3 has 16 residues. The CDR3 sequence: CASSSSLAGSSYEQYF. CDR3 DNA: TGCGCCAGCAGCTCCTCACTAGCGGGGAGCTCCTACGAGCAGTACTTC.

The chain links TRBV29-1 to TRBJ2-1, with D maybe TRBD2 (6 bases). This CDR3 has 13 residues. CDR1 is SQVTM, CDR2 ANQGSEA, per germline. The V gene lost 7 bases and the J gene lost 7 bases, with 17 bases spanning the gap. DNA for the CDR3: TGCAGCGCGATGCGGGATAACGGGAATGAGCAGTTCTTC. It translates to CSAMRDNGNEQFF.

This chain connects TRBV28 to TRBJ2-7; 7 nucleotides agree with TRBD2. Germline V gene lookup returns CDR1 MDHEN and CDR2 SYDVKM. The ends lost 7 bases at V and 5 bases at J; junction bases unmatched: 14. The CDR3 is 15 amino acids. DNA for the CDR3: TGTGCCAGCAACTCCGGGGGAGGGGCTTCCCACGAGCAGTACTTC. This sequence encodes CASNSGGGASHEQYF.

The chain carries TRBV28 and TRBJ2-5; tentative D call: TRBD2 (5 bases). The CDR3 loop spans 14 amino acids. CDR1 and CDR2 from the germline V gene are MDHEN and SYDVKM. With 2 bases removed from V and 5 bases from J, the gap between germline ends came to 12 bases. The CDR3, as DNA: TGTGCCAGCAGTTTACCCCAGGCGGGTGAGACCCAGTACTTC. Translating gives CASSLPQAGETQYF. The entire variable domain, with the rest obtained from reference TRBV28 and TRBJ2-5, is as follows: DVKVTQSSRYLVKRTGEKVFLECVQDMDHENMFWYRQDPGLGLRLIYFSYDVKMKEKGDIPEGYSVSREKKERFSLILESASTNQTSMYLCASSLPQAGETQYFGPGTRLLVL.

The chain has TRBV7-9 and TRBJ1-2; D is unresolved. The CDR3 sequence is 14 residues long. With 1 base removed from V and 2 bases from J, the gap between germline ends came to 8 bases. CDR1 and CDR2 (germline): SEHNR, FQNEAQ (reference sequence). The CDR3 nucleotides are TGTGCCAGCAGCTTAGGAACGGGGAACTATGGCTACACCTTC. Translated: CASSLGTGNYGYTF.

This clone came up once. The gene calls are TRBV7-2 and TRBJ2-5, with TRBD1 matching over 10 bases. The V segment lost 5 bases and the J segment 5 bases; nucleotides outside the gene matches: 5. The CDR3 consists of 14 residues. CDR1 is SGHTA, CDR2 FQGNSA, per germline. CDR3 in amino acids: CASSPGQGGETQYF. The CDR3, as DNA: TGTGCCAGCAGCCCTGGACAGGGGGGGGAGACCCAGTACTTC.